Here is one T cell receptor (beta chain) with its context. What it binds is not known. V shed 7 bases and J 1 base; nucleotides not matched to a gene: 5. Germline V gene sequence: CDR1 MDHEN, CDR2 SYDVKM. This CDR3 has 15 residues. The data are from a study of cytomegalovirus exposure and HLA in healthy donors. Across the whole study: Unique TCRs numbering around 80 million, obtained from HLA-typed donors, made up an early data release.

Study-wide findings and caveats: Reportedly, fewer N-insertions than the approximately 700-donor mean appeared in an Asian-associated ancestry cluster in a later analysis. Later genetic work tied a missense DCLRE1C variant to beta-chain V and J trimming.

PCR primers comprised 60 Vbeta and 13 Jbeta primers. Sequencing was performed with immunoSEQ multiplex PCR; in TCRdb, only in-frame clones are kept and a portion is missing. The sample holds some 67,000 clones, roughly 78% seen once. Material for sequencing was PBMCs. V gene TRBV28 combines with J gene TRBJ1-3; 9 bases match TRBD1. The clonotype comes from a middle-aged man in good health and CMV-seronegative. CDR3 sequence: CASKSDRGSGNTIYF. CDR3 DNA: TGTGCCAGCAAGTCGGACAGGGGATCTGGAAACACCATATATTTT.